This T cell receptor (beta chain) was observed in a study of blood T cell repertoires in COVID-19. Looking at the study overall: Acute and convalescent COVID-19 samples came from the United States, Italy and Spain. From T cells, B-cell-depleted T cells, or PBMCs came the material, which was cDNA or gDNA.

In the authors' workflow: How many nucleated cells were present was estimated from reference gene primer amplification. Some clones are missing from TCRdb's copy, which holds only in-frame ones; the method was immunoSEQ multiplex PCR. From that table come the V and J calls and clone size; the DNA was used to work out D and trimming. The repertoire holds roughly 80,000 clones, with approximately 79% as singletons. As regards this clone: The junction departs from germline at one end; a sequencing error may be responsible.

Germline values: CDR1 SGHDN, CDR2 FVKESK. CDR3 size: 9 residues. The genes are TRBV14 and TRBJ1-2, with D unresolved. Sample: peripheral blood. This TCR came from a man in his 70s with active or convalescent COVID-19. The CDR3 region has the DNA TGTGCCAGCCGAGCAGCTTCCGGGTGG. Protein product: CASRAASGW.